The 18 T cell receptor beta chains below all came from one sample that was sequenced in a study of PD-L1 blockade in urothelial cancer. Generated by immunoSEQ multiplex PCR, the TCRdb table keeps only in-frame clones and is missing some. Here the sample spans roughly 44,000 clones, roughly four fifths being singletons. Here the sequenced sample was PBMCs, taken around atezolizumab (anti-PD-L1) treatment. The receptors come from a man in his 70s with urothelial cancer.

V gene TRBV4-1 combines with J gene TRBJ2-7; TRBD1 matches 10 bases. Germline V gene data show CDR1 as MGHRA and CDR2 as YSYEKL. The CDR3 length is 15 residues. The J segment lost 2 bases and the V segment lost 4 bases, leaving 5 bases of the junction unmatched. The CDR3 DNA sequence: TGCGCCAGCAGCCCTGGGGGGACAGGGGCCTACGAGCAGTACTTC. This translates into CASSPGGTGAYEQYF.

V and J are TRBV5-1 and TRBJ2-2; no firm D call. Germline V gene data show CDR1 as SGHRS and CDR2 as YFSETQ. V lost 3 bases and J lost 6, with 12 bases in between. The CDR3 extends over 14 amino acids. The DNA of the CDR3 is TGCGCCAGCAGCTCTAGTCTGGGTCCCGGGGAGCTGTTTTTT. Residues: CASSSSLGPGELFF. The variable domain in full, completed from reference TRBV5-1 and TRBJ2-2, reads KAGVTQTPRYLIKTRGQQVTLSCSPISGHRSVSWYQQTPGQGLQFLFEYFSETQRNKGNFPGRFSGRQFSNSRSEMNVSTLELGDSALYLCASSSSLGPGELFFGEGSRLTVL.

The gene calls are TRBV19 and TRBJ1-5, with unresolved D. Per germline, CDR1 LNHDA and CDR2 SQIVND (reference sequence). CDR3 length equals 14 residues. V was pared by 2 bases and J by 8 bases, with 13 bases between. The CDR3 DNA sequence: TGTGCCAGTAGTATATTACAGCGGAACGAGCCCCAGCATTTT. Translating it yields CASSILQRNEPQHF.

V usage is TRBV30 and J usage is TRBJ1-2; weak D call: TRBD1 (5 bases). From germline, CDR1 is GTSNPN and CDR2 SVGIG (reference sequence). The CDR3 sequence is 14 residues long. V lost 5 bases and J lost 8, with 21 bases in between. The CDR3 loop is CAWGTGGAGLGYTF. The CDR3 DNA reads TGTGCCTGGGGTACCGGAGGGGCAGGCCTCGGCTACACCTTC.

The chain has TRBV14 and TRBJ1-5, with D uncertain. The CDR3 totals 13 residues. CDR1 and CDR2 from the germline V gene are SGHDN and FVKESK. V lost 5 bases to trimming and J lost 4 bases, with 9 bases between them. The CDR3 is CASSYGGNQPQHF. In DNA, the CDR3 is TGTGCCAGCAGCTACGGAGGAAATCAGCCCCAGCATTTT.

The rearrangement links TRBV2 to TRBJ1-5, with 7 bases aligning to TRBD1. This CDR3 has 15 residues. After removal of 5 bases from V and 2 bases from J, the junction contained 6 bases not matched to a gene. The germline V gene encodes CDR1 SNHLY and CDR2 FYNNEI. CDR3 sequence reads: CASSLSGQGNQPQHF. The CDR3 DNA reads TGTGCCAGCAGTCTCTCCGGACAGGGCAATCAGCCCCAGCATTTT. Based on the CDR3 plus reference TRBV2 and TRBJ1-5, the full variable domain is EPEVTQTPSHQVTQMGQEVILRCVPISNHLYFYWYRQILGQKVEFLVSFYNNEISEKSEIFDDQFSVERPDGSNFTLKIRSTKLEDSAMYFCASSLSGQGNQPQHFGDGTRLSIL.

This clone was seen a handful of times. The V call is TRBV6-1, the J call TRBJ1-1; D is undetermined. V lost 4 bases, J lost 1 base, and 13 bases lay in between. This CDR3 is built from 15 residues. Germline V gene data show CDR1 as MNHNS and CDR2 as SASEGT. The CDR3 DNA reads TGTGCCAGCAGTGTCAGGCGGAGGGAGAACACTGAAGCTTTCTTT. It translates to CASSVRRRENTEAFF.

The V gene is TRBV9, the J gene TRBJ2-1; TRBD2 matches 10 bases. This CDR3 is 15 amino acids long. CDR1 SGDLS and CDR2 YYNGEE come from the germline V gene. V was clipped by 4 bases and J by 7 bases; unmatched bases: 8. In nucleotides, the CDR3 is TGTGCCAGCAGCTTCTCGCTAGCGGGAGATAATGAGCAGTTCTTC. It yields the protein CASSFSLAGDNEQFF.

The chain uses TRBV5-1 and TRBJ1-5, with a tentative D call TRBD1 (6 bases). Trimming pared 1 base from V and 2 bases from J, leaving 7 bases between. This CDR3 region has 14 residues. Germline CDR1 and CDR2: SGHRS and YFSETQ. DNA of the CDR3: TGCGCCAGCAGCTTGTCAGGGGGCAATCAGCCCCAGCATTTT. It translates to CASSLSGGNQPQHF.

The V gene is TRBV7-6, the J gene TRBJ1-4; the D gene is possibly TRBD1 (6 bases). The CDR3 covers 13 residues. The V end was cut by 4 bases, the J end by 7 bases, with 10 bases between. CDR1 SGHVS and CDR2 FNYEAQ come from the germline V gene. The CDR3 here is CASSSQGGEKLFF. The CDR3, as DNA: TGTGCCAGCAGCTCCCAAGGGGGTGAAAAACTGTTTTTT.

A few counts support this clone. The rearrangement links TRBV5-1 to TRBJ1-6, with D tentatively TRBD1 (5 bases). The CDR3 sequence is 14 residues long. Looked up from germline, CDR1 is SGHRS and CDR2 is YFSETQ. Trimming removed 1 base at V and 5 bases at J, with 7 bases between. CDR3 in amino acids: CASSLLQDNSPLHF. In nucleotides, the CDR3 is TGCGCCAGCAGCTTGTTACAGGATAATTCACCCCTCCACTTT.

This chain links TRBV7-9 with TRBJ1-1; D is ambiguous. The CDR3 totals 13 residues. With 7 bases removed from V and 1 base from J, the gap between germline ends came to 10 bases. The germline V gene encodes CDR1 SEHNR and CDR2 FQNEAQ (reference sequence). CDR3 sequence: CASTLEGNTEAFF. DNA of the CDR3: TGTGCCAGCACCCTGGAGGGGAACACTGAAGCTTTCTTT.

This chain joins TRBV29-1 and TRBJ2-1, with D perhaps TRBD2 (5 bases). Germline V lookup: CDR1 SQVTM, CDR2 ANQGSEA. V shed 7 bases and J shed 9 bases, with 19 bases lying between them. This CDR3 has 13 residues. CDR3 residues: CSDRRGLAGEQFF. For the CDR3, the DNA is TGCAGCGATCGCCGGGGTCTAGCCGGTGAGCAGTTCTTC.

This chain uses TRBV5-6 with TRBJ1-2; TRBD1 matches at 7 bases. V was pared by 4 bases and J by 3 bases, with 6 bases of the junction left unmatched. The CDR3 covers 14 residues. Germline V CDR1 and CDR2: SGHDT, YYEEEE. The CDR3 loop is CASSPTGYDYGYTF. The CDR3 DNA is TGTGCCAGCAGCCCGACAGGGTATGACTATGGCTACACCTTC. The full variable domain, completed using reference TRBV5-6 and TRBJ1-2, is DAGVTQSPTHLIKTRGQQVTLRCSPKSGHDTVSWYQQALGQGPQFIFQYYEEEERQRGNFPDRFSGHQFPNYSSELNVNALLLGDSALYLCASSPTGYDYGYTFGSGTRLTVV.

The rearrangement joins TRBV19 to TRBJ1-1; D is undetermined. The CDR3 is made up of 16 amino acids. The ends were cut back, 4 bases at V and 8 bases at J, with 23 bases in the middle. Germline CDR1 and CDR2: LNHDA and SQIVND (reference sequence). The CDR3 is CASSTSTGRGGAEAFF. CDR3 nucleotide sequence: TGTGCCAGTAGTACCTCGACCGGACGGGGTGGAGCCGAAGCTTTCTTT.

This chain joins TRBV19 and TRBJ2-3; D is perhaps TRBD1 (5 bases). V lost 5 bases and J lost 1, with 10 bases in between. CDR1 and CDR2 from the germline V gene are LNHDA and SQIVND (reference sequence). CDR3 length: 14 residues. The CDR3, as DNA: TGTGCCAGTAGTTCGCAGACAGGCACAGATACGCAGTATTTT. It yields the protein CASSSQTGTDTQYF.

The J gene is TRBJ2-1, the V gene TRBV19, with TRBD2 matching 7 bases. The CDR3 totals 14 residues. CDR1 and CDR2 from the germline V gene are LNHDA and SQIVND (reference sequence). V lost 5 bases and J lost 4; bases outside the gene matches: 5. In nucleotides, the CDR3 is TGTGCCAGTAGTTTCCTAGCGGCTTACAATGAGCAGTTCTTC. Translated, it gives CASSFLAAYNEQFF.

The chain combines TRBV9 with TRBJ2-5; 7 bases match TRBD1. CDR1 SGDLS and CDR2 YYNGEE come from the germline V gene. Losses at the gene ends were 4 bases for V and 3 bases for J; bases not matched to a gene: 6. The CDR3 covers 14 residues. CDR3 region: CASSPTGMEETQYF. CDR3 sequence (DNA): TGTGCCAGCAGCCCGACAGGGATGGAAGAGACCCAGTACTTC.